This is a list of T cell receptor beta chains from one sample in a study of T cells after yellow fever vaccination. TCRdb processed the 5' RACE reads anew with MiXCR; each CDR3 protein has one entry. In the table there are some 340,000 distinct CDR3 sequences, about 10% of which are singletons. This specimen was CD4+ T cells sorted from PBMCs, taken 45 days after the yellow fever booster vaccination. The receptors originated from a man younger than 35 who received the YFV17D yellow fever vaccine. Both conserved end residues are part of each CDR3. A D gene is named only where the DNA matches it firmly. Where a row states a size, it is once, few, many or the class of an expanded clone; other rows omit it.

CDR3nt: TGTGCCAGCACTATACCGACAGGGACTGGGGCCAACGTCCTGACTTTC; CDR3aa: CASTIPTGTGANVLTF; v_gene: TRBV2; abundance: .; j_gene: TRBJ2-6; d_gene: TRBD1
CDR3nt: TGCAGCGCTAGAGACCCTGGGATAGTTAATGAAAAACTGTTTTTT; CDR3aa: CSARDPGIVNEKLFF; v_gene: TRBV20-1; abundance: many; j_gene: TRBJ1-4; d_gene: .
CDR3nt: TGTGCCAGCAGCTTGACGACGGGGACTCGGCAAGAGACCCAGTACTTC; CDR3aa: CASSLTTGTRQETQYF; v_gene: TRBV5-4; abundance: .; j_gene: TRBJ2-5; d_gene: .
CDR3nt: TGCAGTGCAAAGAATACAGGGGGGGCCTACGAGCAGTACTTC; CDR3aa: CSAKNTGGAYEQYF; v_gene: TRBV20-1; abundance: .; j_gene: TRBJ2-7; d_gene: .
CDR3nt: TGTGCCAGCTGTCAGGGGCCTATAGATACGCAGTATTTT; CDR3aa: CASCQGPIDTQYF; v_gene: TRBV7-2; abundance: few; j_gene: TRBJ2-3; d_gene: .
CDR3nt: TGTGCCTGCTCGTCCGGAGTTACGCAGTATTTT; CDR3aa: CACSSGVTQYF; v_gene: TRBV6-2/TRBV6-3; abundance: few; j_gene: TRBJ2-3; d_gene: .
CDR3nt: TGCAGTGCTATGCGGGACAGGGCTAACTACGAGCAGTACTTC; CDR3aa: CSAMRDRANYEQYF; v_gene: TRBV20-1; abundance: few; j_gene: TRBJ2-7; d_gene: TRBD1
CDR3nt: TGCGCCAGCAGCCAAGTAACAGGAAGCAATCAGCCCCAGCATTTT; CDR3aa: CASSQVTGSNQPQHF; v_gene: TRBV4-1; abundance: .; j_gene: TRBJ1-5; d_gene: .
CDR3nt: TGTGCCAGCAGCCGAAAAGGACAATACAATGAGCAGTTCTTC; CDR3aa: CASSRKGQYNEQFF; v_gene: TRBV3-1; abundance: few; j_gene: TRBJ2-1; d_gene: .
CDR3nt: TGTGCCAGCAGCTCTAAGGGGGCAGGTTTCAACAATGAGCAGTTCTTC; CDR3aa: CASSSKGAGFNNEQFF; v_gene: TRBV11-3; abundance: .; j_gene: TRBJ2-1; d_gene: TRBD1
CDR3nt: TGTGCCAGCTCATATACGCGGGCACACTCTGGGGCCAACGTCCTGACTTTC; CDR3aa: CASSYTRAHSGANVLTF; v_gene: TRBV18; abundance: .; j_gene: TRBJ2-6; d_gene: .
CDR3nt: TGCGCCAGCAGTAATCAGGGCGCAGATACGCAGTATTTT; CDR3aa: CASSNQGADTQYF; v_gene: TRBV5-1; abundance: few; j_gene: TRBJ2-3; d_gene: .
CDR3nt: TGTGCCAGCAGTCAGACAGGGGGAAGGCAGCCCCAGCATTTT; CDR3aa: CASSQTGGRQPQHF; v_gene: TRBV6-6; abundance: few; j_gene: TRBJ1-5; d_gene: TRBD1
CDR3nt: TGTGCCAGCAGCTTAAAAGGGGGCAATTTCTATGGCTACACCTTC; CDR3aa: CASSLKGGNFYGYTF; v_gene: TRBV7-3; abundance: .; j_gene: TRBJ1-2; d_gene: TRBD1
CDR3nt: TGCGCCAGCAGCTTAGGGACAGCCACGGTGGTCCAGTACTTC; CDR3aa: CASSLGTATVVQYF; v_gene: TRBV5-1; abundance: many; j_gene: TRBJ2-5; d_gene: TRBD1
CDR3nt: TGTGCCAGCAGCCGGACAGGGGGGAACCCTAATCAGCCCCAGCATTTT; CDR3aa: CASSRTGGNPNQPQHF; v_gene: TRBV6-5; abundance: few; j_gene: TRBJ1-5; d_gene: TRBD1